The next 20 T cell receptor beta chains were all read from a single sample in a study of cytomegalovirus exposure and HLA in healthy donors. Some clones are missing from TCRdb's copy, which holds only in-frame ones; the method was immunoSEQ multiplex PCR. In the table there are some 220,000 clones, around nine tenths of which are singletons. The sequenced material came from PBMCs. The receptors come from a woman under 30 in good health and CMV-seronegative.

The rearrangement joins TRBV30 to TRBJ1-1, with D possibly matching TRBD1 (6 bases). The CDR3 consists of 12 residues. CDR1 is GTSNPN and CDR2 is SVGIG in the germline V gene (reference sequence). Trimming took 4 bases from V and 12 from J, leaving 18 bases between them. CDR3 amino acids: CAWTRGPRGSFF. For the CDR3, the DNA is TGTGCCTGGACCAGGGGACCCCGCGGGTCTTTCTTT.

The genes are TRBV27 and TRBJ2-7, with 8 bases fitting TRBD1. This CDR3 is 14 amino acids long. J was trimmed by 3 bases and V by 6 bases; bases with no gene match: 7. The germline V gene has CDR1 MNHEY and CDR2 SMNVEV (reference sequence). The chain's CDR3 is CASSRDRRVYEQYF. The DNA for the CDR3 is TGTGCCAGCAGCCGGGACAGGAGGGTCTACGAGCAGTACTTC.

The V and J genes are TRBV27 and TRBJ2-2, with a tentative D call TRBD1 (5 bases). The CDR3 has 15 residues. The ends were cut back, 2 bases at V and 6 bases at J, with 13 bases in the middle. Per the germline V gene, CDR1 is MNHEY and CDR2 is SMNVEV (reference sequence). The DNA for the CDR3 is TGTGCCAGCAGTTTAGTTGGGGCCGAGGCCGGGGAGCTGTTTTTT. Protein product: CASSLVGAEAGELFF.

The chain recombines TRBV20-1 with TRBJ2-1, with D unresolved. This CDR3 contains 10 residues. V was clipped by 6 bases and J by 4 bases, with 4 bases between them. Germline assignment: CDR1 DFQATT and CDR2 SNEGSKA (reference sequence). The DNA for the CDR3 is TGCAGTGCACAGTACAATGAGCAGTTCTTC. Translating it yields CSAQYNEQFF.

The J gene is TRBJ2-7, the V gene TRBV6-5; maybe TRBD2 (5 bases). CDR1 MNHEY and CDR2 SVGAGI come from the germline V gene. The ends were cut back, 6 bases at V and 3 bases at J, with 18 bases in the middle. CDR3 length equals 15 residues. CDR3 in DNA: TGTGCCAGCAGGCAGAGCCCCAGAGGGCTCTACGAGCAGTACTTC. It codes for CASRQSPRGLYEQYF.

CDR3 region: CASSLGGGMRGTNYGYTF. DNA for the CDR3: TGCGCCAGCAGCCTAGGCGGGGGTATGAGGGGAACTAACTATGGCTACACCTTC. This rearrangement joins TRBV5-1 to TRBJ1-2; possible D gene TRBD1, 5 bases. The germline V and J ends were trimmed by 4 bases and 0 bases, with 22 bases remaining between them. Germline CDR1 SGHRS, CDR2 YFSETQ. This CDR3 has 18 residues.

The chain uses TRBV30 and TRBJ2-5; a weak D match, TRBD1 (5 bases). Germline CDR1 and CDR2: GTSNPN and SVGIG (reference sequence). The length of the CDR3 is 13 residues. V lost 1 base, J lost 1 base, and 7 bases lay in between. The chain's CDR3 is CAWSGTFQETQYF. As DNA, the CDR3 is TGTGCCTGGAGTGGGACATTCCAAGAGACCCAGTACTTC.

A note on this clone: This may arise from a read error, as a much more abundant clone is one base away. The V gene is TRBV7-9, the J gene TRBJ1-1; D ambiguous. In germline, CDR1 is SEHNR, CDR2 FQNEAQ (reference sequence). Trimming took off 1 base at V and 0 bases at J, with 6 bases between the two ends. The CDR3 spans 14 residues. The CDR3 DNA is TGTGCCAGCAGCTTAGGCGGGTTGAACACTGAAGCTTTCTTT. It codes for CASSLGGLNTEAFF.

CDR3 nucleotide sequence: TGTGCCAGTCTGCGGGAGGGCCCAGATACGCAGTATTTT. This sequence encodes CASLREGPDTQYF. The chain joins TRBV6-1 to TRBJ2-3; 9 bases align to TRBD2. Germline trimming cut 9 bases from V and 4 bases from J; bases unmatched to any gene: 5. Germline lookup yields CDR1 MNHNS and CDR2 SASEGT. CDR3 length: 13 amino acids.

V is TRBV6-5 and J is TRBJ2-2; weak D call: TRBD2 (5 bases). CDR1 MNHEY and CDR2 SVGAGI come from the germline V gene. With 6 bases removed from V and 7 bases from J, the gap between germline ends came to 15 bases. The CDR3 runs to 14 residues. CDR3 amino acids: CASSPGLANGELFF. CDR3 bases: TGTGCCAGCAGCCCGGGTTTAGCGAACGGGGAGCTGTTTTTT.

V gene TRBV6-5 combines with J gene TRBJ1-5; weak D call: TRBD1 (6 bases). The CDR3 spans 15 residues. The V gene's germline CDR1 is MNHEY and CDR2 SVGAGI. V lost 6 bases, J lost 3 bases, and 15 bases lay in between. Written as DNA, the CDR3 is TGTGCCAGCAGGCAAAAGGGGGTCGCCAATCAGCCCCAGCATTTT. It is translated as CASRQKGVANQPQHF.

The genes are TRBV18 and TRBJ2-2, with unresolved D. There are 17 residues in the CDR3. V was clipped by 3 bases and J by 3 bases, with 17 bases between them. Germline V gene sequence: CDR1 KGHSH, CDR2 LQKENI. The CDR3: CASSPLDPIIDTGELFF. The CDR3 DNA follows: TGTGCCAGCTCACCCCTAGACCCCATCATCGACACCGGGGAGCTGTTTTTT.

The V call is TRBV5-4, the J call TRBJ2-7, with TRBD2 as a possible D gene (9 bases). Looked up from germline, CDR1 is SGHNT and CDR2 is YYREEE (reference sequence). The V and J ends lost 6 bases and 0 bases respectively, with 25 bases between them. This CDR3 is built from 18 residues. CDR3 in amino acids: CASNRGGRLADLSYEQYF. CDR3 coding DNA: TGTGCCAGCAACAGGGGGGGACGACTAGCGGATCTCTCCTACGAGCAGTACTTC.

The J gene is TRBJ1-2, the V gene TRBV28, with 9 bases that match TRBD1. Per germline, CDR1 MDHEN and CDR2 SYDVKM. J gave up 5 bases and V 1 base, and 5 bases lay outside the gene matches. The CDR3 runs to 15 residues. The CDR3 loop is CASSLSTGGTYGYTF. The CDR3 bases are TGTGCCAGCAGTTTATCGACAGGGGGTACGTATGGCTACACCTTC.

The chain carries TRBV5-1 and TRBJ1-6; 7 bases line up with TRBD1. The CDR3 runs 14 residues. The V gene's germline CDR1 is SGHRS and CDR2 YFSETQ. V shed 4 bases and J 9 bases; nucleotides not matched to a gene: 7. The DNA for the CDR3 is TGCGCCAGCAGCCTAGACAGGGCGGTTTCACCCCTCCACTTT. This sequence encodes CASSLDRAVSPLHF.

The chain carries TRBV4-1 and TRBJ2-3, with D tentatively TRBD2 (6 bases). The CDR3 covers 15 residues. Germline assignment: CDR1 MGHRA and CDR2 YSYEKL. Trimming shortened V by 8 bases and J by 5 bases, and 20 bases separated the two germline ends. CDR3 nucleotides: TGCGCCAGCGGTAACTTGGGACTTTCGATAGATACGCAGTATTTT. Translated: CASGNLGLSIDTQYF.

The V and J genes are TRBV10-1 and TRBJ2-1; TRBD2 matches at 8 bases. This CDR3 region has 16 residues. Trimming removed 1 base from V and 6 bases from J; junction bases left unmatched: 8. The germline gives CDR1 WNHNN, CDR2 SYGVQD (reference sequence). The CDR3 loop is CASSELASGRRNEQFF. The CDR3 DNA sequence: TGCGCCAGCAGTGAGTTAGCGAGCGGGAGACGCAATGAGCAGTTCTTC.

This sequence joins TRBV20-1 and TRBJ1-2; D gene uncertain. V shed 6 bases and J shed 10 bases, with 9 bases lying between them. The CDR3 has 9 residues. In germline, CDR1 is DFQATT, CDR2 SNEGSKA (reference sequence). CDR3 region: CSALYPYTF. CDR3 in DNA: TGCAGTGCCCTATACCCCTACACCTTC.

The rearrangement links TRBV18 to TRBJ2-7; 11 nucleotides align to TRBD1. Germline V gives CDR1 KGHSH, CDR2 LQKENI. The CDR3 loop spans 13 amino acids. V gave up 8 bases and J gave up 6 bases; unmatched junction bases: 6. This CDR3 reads CASVTGTGGEQYF. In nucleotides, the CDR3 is TGTGCCAGCGTAACCGGGACAGGGGGCGAGCAGTACTTC.

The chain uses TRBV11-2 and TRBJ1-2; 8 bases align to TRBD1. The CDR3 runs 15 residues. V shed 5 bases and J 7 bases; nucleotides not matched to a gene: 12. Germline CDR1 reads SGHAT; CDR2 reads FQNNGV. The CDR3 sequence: CASSAIGDRFGGYTF. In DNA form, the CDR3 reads TGTGCCAGCAGCGCTATTGGGGACAGGTTCGGTGGCTACACCTTC.